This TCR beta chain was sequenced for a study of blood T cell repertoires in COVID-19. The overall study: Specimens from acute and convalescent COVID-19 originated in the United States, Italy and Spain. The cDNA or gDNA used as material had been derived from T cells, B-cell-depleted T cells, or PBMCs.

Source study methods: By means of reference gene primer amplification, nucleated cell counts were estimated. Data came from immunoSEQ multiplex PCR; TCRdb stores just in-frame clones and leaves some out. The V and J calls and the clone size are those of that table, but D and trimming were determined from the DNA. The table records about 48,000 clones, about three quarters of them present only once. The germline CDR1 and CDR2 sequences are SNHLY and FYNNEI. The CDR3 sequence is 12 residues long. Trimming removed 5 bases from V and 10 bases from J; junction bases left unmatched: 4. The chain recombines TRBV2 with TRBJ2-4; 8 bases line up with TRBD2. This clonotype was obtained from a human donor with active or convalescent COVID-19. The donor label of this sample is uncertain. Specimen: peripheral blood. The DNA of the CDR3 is TGTGCCAGCAGTTGGATAGCGGGGATTCAGTACTTC. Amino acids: CASSWIAGIQYF.